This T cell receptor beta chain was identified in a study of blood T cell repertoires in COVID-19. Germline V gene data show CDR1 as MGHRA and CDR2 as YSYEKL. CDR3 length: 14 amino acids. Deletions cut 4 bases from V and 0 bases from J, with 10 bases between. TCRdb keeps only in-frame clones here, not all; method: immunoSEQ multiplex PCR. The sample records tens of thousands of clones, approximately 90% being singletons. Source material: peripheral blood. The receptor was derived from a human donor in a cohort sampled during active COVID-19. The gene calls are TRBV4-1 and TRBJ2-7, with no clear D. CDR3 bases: TGCGCCAGCAGCCGAAGACACCCCTCCTACGAGCAGTACTTC. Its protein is CASSRRHPSYEQYF.